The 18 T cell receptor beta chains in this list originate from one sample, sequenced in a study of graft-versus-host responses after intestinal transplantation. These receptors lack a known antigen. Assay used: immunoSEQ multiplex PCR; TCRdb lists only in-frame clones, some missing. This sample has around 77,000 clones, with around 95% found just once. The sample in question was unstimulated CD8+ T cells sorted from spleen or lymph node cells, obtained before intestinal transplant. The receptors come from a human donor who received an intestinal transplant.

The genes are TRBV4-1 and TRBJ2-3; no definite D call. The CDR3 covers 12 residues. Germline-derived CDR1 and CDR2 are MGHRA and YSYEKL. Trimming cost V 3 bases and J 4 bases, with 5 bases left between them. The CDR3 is CASSQEADTQYF. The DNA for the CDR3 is TGCGCCAGCAGCCAGGAAGCAGATACGCAGTATTTT.

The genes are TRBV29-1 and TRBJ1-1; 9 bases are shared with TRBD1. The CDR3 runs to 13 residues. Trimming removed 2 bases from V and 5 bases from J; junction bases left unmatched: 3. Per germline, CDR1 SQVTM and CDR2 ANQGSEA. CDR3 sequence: CSVETGGRTEAFF. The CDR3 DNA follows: TGCAGCGTTGAAACAGGGGGCAGGACTGAAGCTTTCTTT.

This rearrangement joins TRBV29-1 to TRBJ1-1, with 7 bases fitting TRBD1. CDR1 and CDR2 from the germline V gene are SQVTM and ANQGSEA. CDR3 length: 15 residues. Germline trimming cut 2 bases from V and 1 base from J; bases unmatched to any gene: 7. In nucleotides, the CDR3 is TGCAGCGTTGAAATGTCAGGGGGAAGGAACACTGAAGCTTTCTTT. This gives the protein CSVEMSGGRNTEAFF.

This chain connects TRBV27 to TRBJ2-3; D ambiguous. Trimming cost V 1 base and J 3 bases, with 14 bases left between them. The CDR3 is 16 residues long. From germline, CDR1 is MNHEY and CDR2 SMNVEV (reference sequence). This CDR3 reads CASSLFWGFMTDTQYF. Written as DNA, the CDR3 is TGTGCCAGCAGTTTATTCTGGGGTTTTATGACAGATACGCAGTATTTT.

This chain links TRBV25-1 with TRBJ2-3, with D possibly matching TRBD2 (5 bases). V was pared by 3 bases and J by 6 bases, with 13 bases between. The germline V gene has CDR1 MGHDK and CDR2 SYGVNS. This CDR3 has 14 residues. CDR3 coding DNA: TGTGCCAGCAGTGACTGGTCGGGGATCGATACGCAGTATTTT. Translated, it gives CASSDWSGIDTQYF. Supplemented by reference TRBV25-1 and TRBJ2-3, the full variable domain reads EADIYQTPRYLVIGTGKKITLECSQTMGHDKMYWYQQDPGMELHLIHYSYGVNSTEKGDLSSESTVSRIRTEHFPLTLESARPSHTSQYLCASSDWSGIDTQYFGPGTRLTVL.

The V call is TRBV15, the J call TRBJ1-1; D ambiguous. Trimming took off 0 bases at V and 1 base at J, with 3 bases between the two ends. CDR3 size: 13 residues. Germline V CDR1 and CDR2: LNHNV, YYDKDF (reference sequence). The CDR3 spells CATSREENTEAFF. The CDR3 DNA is TGTGCCACCAGCAGAGAGGAGAACACTGAAGCTTTCTTT.

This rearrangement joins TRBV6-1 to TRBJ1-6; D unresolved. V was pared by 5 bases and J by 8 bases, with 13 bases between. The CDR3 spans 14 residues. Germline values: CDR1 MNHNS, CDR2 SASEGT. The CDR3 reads CASSPQLGDSPLHF. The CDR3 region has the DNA TGTGCCAGCAGTCCTCAGTTAGGTGATTCACCCCTCCACTTT.

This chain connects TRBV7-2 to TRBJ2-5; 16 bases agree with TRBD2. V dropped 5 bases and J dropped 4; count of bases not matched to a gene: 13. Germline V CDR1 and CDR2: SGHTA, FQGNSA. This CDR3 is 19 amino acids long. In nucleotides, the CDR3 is TGTGCCAGCAGCACATGGGGGACTAGCGGGAGGGGGATAGGAGAGACCCAGTACTTC. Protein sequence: CASSTWGTSGRGIGETQYF.

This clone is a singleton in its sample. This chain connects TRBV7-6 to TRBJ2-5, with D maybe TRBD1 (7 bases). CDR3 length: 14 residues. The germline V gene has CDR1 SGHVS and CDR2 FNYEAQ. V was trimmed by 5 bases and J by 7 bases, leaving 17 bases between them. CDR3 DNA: TGTGCCAGCAGCCCTCTGGAGGAGGGGGCGACCCAGTACTTC. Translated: CASSPLEEGATQYF.

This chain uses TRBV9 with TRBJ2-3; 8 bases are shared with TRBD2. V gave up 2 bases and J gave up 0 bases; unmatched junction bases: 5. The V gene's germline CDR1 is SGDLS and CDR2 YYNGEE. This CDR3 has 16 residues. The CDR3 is CASSVALAASTDTQYF. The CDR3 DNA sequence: TGTGCCAGCAGCGTTGCACTAGCGGCTAGCACAGATACGCAGTATTTT.

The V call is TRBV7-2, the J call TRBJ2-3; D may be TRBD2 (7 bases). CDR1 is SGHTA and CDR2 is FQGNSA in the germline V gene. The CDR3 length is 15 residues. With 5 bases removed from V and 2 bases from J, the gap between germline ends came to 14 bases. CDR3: CASSVRGGDTDTQYF. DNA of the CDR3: TGTGCCAGCAGCGTGAGGGGGGGGGACACAGATACGCAGTATTTT.

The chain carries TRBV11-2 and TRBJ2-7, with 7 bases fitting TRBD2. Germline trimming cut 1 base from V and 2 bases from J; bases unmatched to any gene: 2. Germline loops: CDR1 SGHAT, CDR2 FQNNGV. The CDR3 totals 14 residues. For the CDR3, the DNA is TGTGCCAGCAGCTTAGGGGGGGGAACCTACGAGCAGTACTTC. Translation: CASSLGGGTYEQYF.

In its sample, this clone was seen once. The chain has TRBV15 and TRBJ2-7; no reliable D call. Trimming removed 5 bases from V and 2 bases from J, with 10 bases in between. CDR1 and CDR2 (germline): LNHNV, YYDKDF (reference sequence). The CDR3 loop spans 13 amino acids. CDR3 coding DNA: TGTGCCACCAGCGTAGGGAATACCTACGAGCAGTACTTC. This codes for CATSVGNTYEQYF.

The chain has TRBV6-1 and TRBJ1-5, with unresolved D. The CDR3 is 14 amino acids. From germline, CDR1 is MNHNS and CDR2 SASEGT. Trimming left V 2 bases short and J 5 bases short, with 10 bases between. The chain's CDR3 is CASSERGAYQPQHF. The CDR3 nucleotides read TGTGCCAGCAGTGAAAGAGGCGCTTATCAGCCCCAGCATTTT.

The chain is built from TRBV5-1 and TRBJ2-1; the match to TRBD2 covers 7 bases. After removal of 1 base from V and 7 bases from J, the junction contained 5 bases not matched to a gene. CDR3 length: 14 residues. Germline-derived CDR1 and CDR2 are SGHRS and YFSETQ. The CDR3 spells CASSLWEGPNEQFF. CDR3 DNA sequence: TGCGCCAGCAGCTTGTGGGAGGGCCCTAATGAGCAGTTCTTC.

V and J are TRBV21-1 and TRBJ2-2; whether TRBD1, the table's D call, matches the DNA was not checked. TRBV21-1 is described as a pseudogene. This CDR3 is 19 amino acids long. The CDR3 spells CASSDDRGRAGVSTGELFF. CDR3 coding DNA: TGTGCCAGCAGCGACGACAGGGGGCGAGCGGGAGTAAGTACCGGGGAGCTGTTTTTT.

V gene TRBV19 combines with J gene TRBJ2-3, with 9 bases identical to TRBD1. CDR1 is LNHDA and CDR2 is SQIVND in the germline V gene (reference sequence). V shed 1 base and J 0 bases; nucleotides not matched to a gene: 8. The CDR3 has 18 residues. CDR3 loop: CASSIGTTGTGSTDTQYF. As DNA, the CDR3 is TGTGCCAGTAGTATAGGAACCACCGGGACAGGGAGCACAGATACGCAGTATTTT.

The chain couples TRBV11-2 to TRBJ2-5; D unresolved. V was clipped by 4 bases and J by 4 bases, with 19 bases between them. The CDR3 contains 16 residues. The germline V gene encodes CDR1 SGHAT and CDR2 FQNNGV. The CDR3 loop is CASSSPRSLAGETQYF. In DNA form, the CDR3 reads TGTGCCAGCAGCTCGCCGCGTAGTCTGGCAGGAGAGACCCAGTACTTC.